What follows describes a single T cell receptor beta chain. The sample comes from a study of blood T cell repertoires in COVID-19. Overall study: Acute and convalescent COVID-19 samples came from the United States, Italy and Spain.

Assay used: immunoSEQ multiplex PCR; TCRdb lists only in-frame clones, some missing. The table records 110,000 to 150,000 clones, roughly 83% of them present only once. V shed 5 bases, J shed 6 bases, and the junction held 15 bases outside the gene matches. This CDR3 is 16 amino acids long. The V gene's germline CDR1 is MDHEN and CDR2 SYDVKM. Assignments of participants to cohorts depended upon their own reported clinical history. What the recovered Cohort 3 donors had was two negative PCRs, clearance, or symptom resolution. What was sequenced was PBMCs or T cells enriched from blood (not recorded which). This chain links TRBV28 with TRBJ2-7; 8 nucleotides line up with TRBD2. The source is a man aged 45-60 years who had recovered from COVID-19. The CDR3 loop is CASSPGTRGYAAEQYF. CDR3 sequence (DNA): TGTGCCAGCAGTCCCGGGACTAGAGGTTACGCGGCCGAGCAGTACTTC.